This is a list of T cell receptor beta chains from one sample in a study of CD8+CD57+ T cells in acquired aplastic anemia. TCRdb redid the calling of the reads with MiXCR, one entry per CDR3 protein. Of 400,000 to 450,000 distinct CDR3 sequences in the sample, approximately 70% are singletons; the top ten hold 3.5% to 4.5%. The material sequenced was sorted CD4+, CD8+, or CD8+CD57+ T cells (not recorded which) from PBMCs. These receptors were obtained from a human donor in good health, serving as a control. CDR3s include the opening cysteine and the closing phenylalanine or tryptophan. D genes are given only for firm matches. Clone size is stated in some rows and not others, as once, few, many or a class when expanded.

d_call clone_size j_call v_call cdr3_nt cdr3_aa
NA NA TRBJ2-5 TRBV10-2 TGTGCCAGCAGTTACACGAACAACCAGGAGACCCAGTACTTC CASSYTNNQETQYF
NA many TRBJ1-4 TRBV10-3 TGTGCCATCAGTGATGAGGGAGTTGGAACTAATGAAAAACTGTTTTTT CAISDEGVGTNEKLFF
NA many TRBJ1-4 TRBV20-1 TGCAGTGCTAGAGATTTTACAGGGAGTGAAAAACTGTTTTTT CSARDFTGSEKLFF
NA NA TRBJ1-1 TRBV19 TGTGCCAGTAGTATGGTTAGAGACAACGTGAAGAACACTGAAGCTTTT CASSMVRDNVKNTEAF
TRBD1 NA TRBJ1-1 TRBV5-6 TGTGCCAGCAGCCGAAGACAGGGTCAGGTCAATGAAGCTTTCTTT CASSRRQGQVNEAFF
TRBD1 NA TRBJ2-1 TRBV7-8 TGTGCCAGCAGCTTACAGGGGGCCGGCGATGAGCAGTTCTTC CASSLQGAGDEQFF
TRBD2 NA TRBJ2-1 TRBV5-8 TGTGCCAGCAGGCACAGGCCGGGACTAGCGGACTACAATGAGCAGTTCTTC CASRHRPGLADYNEQFF
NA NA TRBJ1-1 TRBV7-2 TGTGCCAGCAGCTTGAACTTCCGGGGCCAGGGAGGCTACTTT CASSLNFRGQGGYF
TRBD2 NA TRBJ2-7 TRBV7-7 TGTGCTAGCACCTTCGGAGCGGGGAAGGAAGAAACCCAGTACGAGCAGTACTTC CASTFGAGKEETQYEQYF
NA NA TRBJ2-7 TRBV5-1 TGTGCCAGCAGCTGGGGTGGAGATTCACCCGAGCAGTACTTC CASSWGGDSPEQYF